What follows are 18 T cell receptor beta chains derived from one specimen sequenced in a study of vaccination and CD4 T cells after COVID-19. What these receptors recognize is not known. With the Oncomine TCR Beta short-read assay, DNA from cultured CD4+ T cells was sequenced. Each CDR3 protein gets one entry after TCRdb re-called the PCR reads with MiXCR. The sample shows 15,000 or so distinct CDR3 sequences, about 41% of them seen only once. Noted treatment: roughly 10-day PBMC culture with coronavirus spike peptide pools or control peptides (ViraFEST assay). Sequences were obtained from CD4+ T cells from blood, cultured in vitro. The receptors shown here come from a human donor who had recovered from COVID-19.

The J gene is TRBJ2-7, the V gene TRBV30, with D possibly being TRBD2 (7 bases). The V gene lost 0 bases and the J gene lost 7 bases, with 19 bases spanning the gap. Germline CDR1 GTSNPN, CDR2 SVGIG (reference sequence). This CDR3 region has 15 residues. CDR3 in amino acids: CAWSVRGAPLGEQYF. For the CDR3, the DNA is TGTGCCTGGAGTGTACGGGGGGCCCCCCTGGGGGAGCAGTACTTC.

The chain employs TRBV5-1 and TRBJ1-2; 12 nucleotides agree with TRBD1. Germline V lookup: CDR1 SGHRS, CDR2 YFSETQ. Trimming cost V 4 bases and J 8 bases; bases outside gene matches: 6. CDR3 length: 14 amino acids. In nucleotides, the CDR3 is TGCGCCAGCAGCGCCTCCGGGACAGGGGGCGGCTACACCTTC. It encodes CASSASGTGGGYTF.

This chain uses TRBV2 with TRBJ1-2; TRBD1 agrees at 8 bases. The germline CDR1 and CDR2 sequences are SNHLY and FYNNEI. V gave up 1 base and J gave up 4 bases; unmatched junction bases: 2. The CDR3 contains 14 residues. The CDR3 nucleotides are TGTGCCAGCAGTGAAGGCCAGGGGGCCTATGGCTACACCTTC. Translation: CASSEGQGAYGYTF.

The gene calls are TRBV19 and TRBJ2-1, with D possibly matching TRBD1 (7 bases). Germline loops: CDR1 LNHDA, CDR2 SQIVND (reference sequence). The V end lost 7 bases, the J end lost 5 bases, and 18 bases lay between the germline ends. This CDR3 comprises 15 residues. The CDR3 nucleotides read TGTGCCAGTACCAGAGGCGGGACAGAAAACAATGAGCAGTTCTTC. Translation: CASTRGGTENNEQFF.

This clonotype turned up a few times. The chain joins TRBV2 to TRBJ2-6; TRBD1 matches at 7 bases. Germline values: CDR1 SNHLY, CDR2 FYNNEI. The CDR3 totals 14 residues. V lost 7 bases and J lost 2; bases outside the gene matches: 2. CDR3 sequence (DNA): TGTGCCAGCAATACAGGGGCTGGGGCCAACGTCCTGACTTTC. Its translation is CASNTGAGANVLTF.

This clonotype was seen more than once but under ten times. The J gene is TRBJ1-3, the V gene TRBV20-1; D gene uncertain. Germline V gene lookup returns CDR1 DFQATT and CDR2 SNEGSKA (reference sequence). Trimming cost V 4 bases and J 0 bases, with 10 bases left between them. The CDR3 loop spans 14 amino acids. The CDR3 reads CSAMDALSGNTIYF. In DNA, the CDR3 is TGCAGTGCTATGGACGCGCTCTCTGGAAACACCATATATTTT.

The chain combines TRBV2 with TRBJ1-5; 8 bases agree with TRBD1. Germline CDR1 and CDR2: SNHLY and FYNNEI. The CDR3 covers 15 residues. With V trimmed by 3 bases and J by 1 base, 2 bases remained unmatched. CDR3 sequence (DNA): TGTGCCAGCAGTGAGTACAGGGGGAGCAATCAGCCCCAGCATTTT. It specifies CASSEYRGSNQPQHF.

The table lists this clonotype with a count of one. V gene TRBV20-1 combines with J gene TRBJ2-5, with TRBD2 as a possible D gene (6 bases). Trimming shortened V by 0 bases and J by 6 bases, and 11 bases separated the two germline ends. CDR1 and CDR2 from the germline V gene are DFQATT and SNEGSKA (reference sequence). The CDR3 is 13 residues long. CDR3 sequence (DNA): TGCAGTGCTAGAGATAGGAGGGTACAGACCCAGTACTTC. Encoded protein: CSARDRRVQTQYF.

The rearrangement uses TRBV27 and TRBJ1-6, with TRBD1 as a possible D gene (6 bases). The V end was cut by 2 bases, the J end by 8 bases, with 22 bases between. CDR3 length equals 18 residues. The V gene's germline CDR1 is MNHEY and CDR2 SMNVEV (reference sequence). This CDR3 reads CASSLRPTLAGTYSPLHF. The CDR3 DNA reads TGTGCCAGCAGTTTACGGCCAACCTTGGCAGGGACATATTCACCCCTCCACTTT.

The chain combines TRBV5-1 with TRBJ2-3; 12 nucleotides agree with TRBD2. This CDR3 contains 18 residues. Germline V gene lookup returns CDR1 SGHRS and CDR2 YFSETQ. V lost 1 base and J lost 0; bases outside the gene matches: 6. The CDR3 is CASSLLSGTSGSTDTQYF. The CDR3 bases are TGCGCCAGCAGCTTGTTGTCCGGGACTAGCGGGAGCACAGATACGCAGTATTTT.

The rearrangement links TRBV7-2 to TRBJ2-7; no definite D call. CDR3 length equals 12 residues. The germline gives CDR1 SGHTA, CDR2 FQGNSA. V was pared by 5 bases and J by 0 bases, with 5 bases between. The CDR3 sequence: CASSANSYEQYF. For the CDR3, the DNA is TGTGCCAGCAGCGCCAACTCCTACGAGCAGTACTTC.

This clonotype occurred a few times. The chain joins TRBV30 to TRBJ1-5; weak D call: TRBD1 (6 bases). The CDR3 contains 13 residues. Trimming took 1 base from V and 5 from J, leaving 9 bases between them. Germline loops: CDR1 GTSNPN, CDR2 SVGIG (reference sequence). The CDR3 DNA is TGTGCCTGGAGTGGCAGGGGTGATCAGCCCCAGCATTTT. This sequence encodes CAWSGRGDQPQHF.

This clonotype was seen a few times. The chain links TRBV7-9 to TRBJ1-5; unclear D gene. Trimming cost V 1 base and J 0 bases, with 16 bases left between them. The CDR3 runs to 18 residues. Germline CDR1 reads SEHNR; CDR2 reads FQNEAQ (reference sequence). The CDR3 DNA is TGTGCCAGCAGCTTAGTATTCCGCCCGGAGGGTAGCAATCAGCCCCAGCATTTT. Protein: CASSLVFRPEGSNQPQHF.

This chain connects TRBV9 to TRBJ1-1, with 7 nucleotides matching TRBD1. Germline lookup yields CDR1 SGDLS and CDR2 YYNGEE. V dropped 1 base and J dropped 8; count of bases not matched to a gene: 5. CDR3 length: 13 residues. The CDR3 DNA sequence: TGTGCCAGCAGCGTAATGGCAGGGGGAGAAGCTTTCTTT. It yields the protein CASSVMAGGEAFF.

This clonotype was counted only a few times. The chain links TRBV20-1 to TRBJ1-1, with D possibly being TRBD1 (5 bases). The CDR3 has 15 residues. From germline, CDR1 is DFQATT and CDR2 SNEGSKA (reference sequence). Between the trimmed V and J ends, which lost 3 bases and 1 base, there was a span of 15 bases. The CDR3 sequence: CSASSGAGGNTEAFF. DNA for the CDR3: TGCAGTGCTAGTAGCGGGGCCGGAGGGAACACTGAAGCTTTCTTT.

The chain carries TRBV20-1 and TRBJ2-1; TRBD2 aligns across 11 bases. CDR1 is DFQATT and CDR2 is SNEGSKA in the germline V gene (reference sequence). The ends lost 6 bases at V and 1 base at J; junction bases unmatched: 8. CDR3 size: 16 residues. The CDR3 loop is CSAHKVAGGSYNEQFF. The CDR3 DNA sequence: TGCAGTGCCCACAAAGTAGCGGGAGGGTCCTACAATGAGCAGTTCTTC.

This chain connects TRBV6-1 to TRBJ1-1; D ambiguous. Looked up from germline, CDR1 is MNHNS and CDR2 is SASEGT. Trimming took 4 bases from V and 1 from J, leaving 10 bases between them. The CDR3 runs to 14 residues. The CDR3 loop reads CASSVSSQNTEAFF. The CDR3 coding sequence is TGTGCCAGCAGTGTGTCCAGCCAGAACACTGAAGCTTTCTTT.

J is TRBJ2-7 and V is TRBV27, with D possibly TRBD2 on 6 matching bases. Germline lookup yields CDR1 MNHEY and CDR2 SMNVEV (reference sequence). Trimming took 2 bases from V and 2 from J, leaving 16 bases between them. The CDR3 sequence is 16 residues long. CDR3 in DNA: TGTGCCAGCAGTTTACGGCCTGGGCGGGGACCCTACGAGCAGTACTTC. This translates into CASSLRPGRGPYEQYF.